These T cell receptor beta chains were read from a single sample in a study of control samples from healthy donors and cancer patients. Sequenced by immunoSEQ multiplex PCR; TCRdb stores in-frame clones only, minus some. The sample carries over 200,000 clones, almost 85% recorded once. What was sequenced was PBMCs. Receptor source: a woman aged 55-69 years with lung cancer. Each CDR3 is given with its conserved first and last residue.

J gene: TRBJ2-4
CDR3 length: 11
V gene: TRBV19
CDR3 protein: CASRGGNIQYF

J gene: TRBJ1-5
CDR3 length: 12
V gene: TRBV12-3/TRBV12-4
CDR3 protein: CASSLVNQPQHF

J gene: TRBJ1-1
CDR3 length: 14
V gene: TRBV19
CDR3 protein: CASIRGTLNTEAFF

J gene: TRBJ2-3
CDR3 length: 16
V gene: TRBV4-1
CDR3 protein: CASSQSSTWGTDTQYF

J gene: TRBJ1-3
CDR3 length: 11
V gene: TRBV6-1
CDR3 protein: CASSDLPPKDF

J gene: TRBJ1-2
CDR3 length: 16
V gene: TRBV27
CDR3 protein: CASSLSGDRGGYGHTF

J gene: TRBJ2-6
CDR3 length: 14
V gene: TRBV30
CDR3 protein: CAWSSGPGANVLTF

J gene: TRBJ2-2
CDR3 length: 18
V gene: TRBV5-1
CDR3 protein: CASSLEPPRGRRTGELFF

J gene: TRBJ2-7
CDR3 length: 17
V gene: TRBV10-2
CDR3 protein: CASAYAPDRGLRYEQYF

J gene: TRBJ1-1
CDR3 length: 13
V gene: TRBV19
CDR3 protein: CASSISVNTEAFF

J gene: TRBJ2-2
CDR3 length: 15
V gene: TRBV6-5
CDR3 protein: CASSYGRRNTGELFF

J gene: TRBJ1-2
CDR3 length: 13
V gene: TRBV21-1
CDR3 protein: CASSPGQGYGYTF

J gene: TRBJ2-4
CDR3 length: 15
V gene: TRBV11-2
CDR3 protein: CASSPDRDRGIIQYF

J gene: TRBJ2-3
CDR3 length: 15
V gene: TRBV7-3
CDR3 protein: CASSLTSGSTDTQYF

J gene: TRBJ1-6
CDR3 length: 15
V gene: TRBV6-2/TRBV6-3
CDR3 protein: CASSLQGAYNSPLHF

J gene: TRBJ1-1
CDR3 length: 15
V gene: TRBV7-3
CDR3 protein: CASSQTGGRGTEAFF

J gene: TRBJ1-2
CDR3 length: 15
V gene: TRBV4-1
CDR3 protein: CASTFPGAMHYGYTF

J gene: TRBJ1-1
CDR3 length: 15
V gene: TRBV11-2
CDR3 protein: CASSLDFTIQFEAFF

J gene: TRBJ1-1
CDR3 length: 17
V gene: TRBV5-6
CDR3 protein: CASSLGWGSVPNTEAFF

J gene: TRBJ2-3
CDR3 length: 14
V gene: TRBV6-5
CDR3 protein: CASSSQMKTDTQYF

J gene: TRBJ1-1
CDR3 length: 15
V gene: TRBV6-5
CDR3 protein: CASTTQGGVNTEAFF

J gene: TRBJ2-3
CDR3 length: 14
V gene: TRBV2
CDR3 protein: CASSEGLDTDTQYF

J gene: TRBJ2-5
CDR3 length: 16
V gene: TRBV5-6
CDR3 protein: CASSFGGRGLSETQYF

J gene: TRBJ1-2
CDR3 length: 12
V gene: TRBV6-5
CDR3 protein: CRAGTGDYGYTF

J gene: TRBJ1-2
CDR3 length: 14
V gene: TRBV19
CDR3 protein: CASTMGVRNYGYTF

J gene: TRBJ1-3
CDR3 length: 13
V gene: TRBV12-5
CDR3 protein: CASGLTGGNTIYF

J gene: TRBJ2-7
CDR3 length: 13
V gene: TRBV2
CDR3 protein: CASREGGSYEQYF

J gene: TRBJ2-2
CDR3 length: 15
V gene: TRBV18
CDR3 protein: CASSSTFTNTGELFF

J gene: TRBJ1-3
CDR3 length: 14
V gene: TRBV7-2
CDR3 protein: CASSLLLIGNTIYF

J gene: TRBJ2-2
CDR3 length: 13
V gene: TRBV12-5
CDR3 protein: CASGLSGSGELFF

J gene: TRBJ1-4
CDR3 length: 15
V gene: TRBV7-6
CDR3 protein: CASSFSVQFNEKLFF

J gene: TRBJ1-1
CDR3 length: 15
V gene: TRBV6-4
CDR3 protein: CASKTRGGTNTEAFF

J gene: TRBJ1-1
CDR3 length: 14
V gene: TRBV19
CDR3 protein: CASSIGGGGTEAFF

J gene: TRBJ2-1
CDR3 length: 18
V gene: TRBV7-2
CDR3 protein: CASSLGVFGGGAYNEQFF

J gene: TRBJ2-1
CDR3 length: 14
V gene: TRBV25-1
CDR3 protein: CASSGQGLYNEQFF

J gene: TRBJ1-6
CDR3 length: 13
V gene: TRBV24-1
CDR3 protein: CATSQGKWEPLHF

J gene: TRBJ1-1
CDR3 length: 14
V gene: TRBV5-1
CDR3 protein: CASSLQESNTEAFF

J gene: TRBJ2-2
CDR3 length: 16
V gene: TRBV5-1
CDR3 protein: CASSLLTGEGTGELFF

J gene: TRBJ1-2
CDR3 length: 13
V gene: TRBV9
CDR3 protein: CASSQGRDLGYTF

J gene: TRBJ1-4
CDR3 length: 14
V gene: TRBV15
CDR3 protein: CATSRRQGNEKLFF

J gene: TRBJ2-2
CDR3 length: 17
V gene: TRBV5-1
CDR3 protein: CASSLGVAGEGTGELFF

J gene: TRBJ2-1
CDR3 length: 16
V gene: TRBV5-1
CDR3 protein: CASSLELAGGSNEQFF

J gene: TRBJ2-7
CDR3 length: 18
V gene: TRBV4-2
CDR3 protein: CASSLASSGTFSSYEQYF

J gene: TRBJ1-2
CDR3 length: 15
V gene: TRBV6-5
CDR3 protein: CASSYSARDHYGYTF